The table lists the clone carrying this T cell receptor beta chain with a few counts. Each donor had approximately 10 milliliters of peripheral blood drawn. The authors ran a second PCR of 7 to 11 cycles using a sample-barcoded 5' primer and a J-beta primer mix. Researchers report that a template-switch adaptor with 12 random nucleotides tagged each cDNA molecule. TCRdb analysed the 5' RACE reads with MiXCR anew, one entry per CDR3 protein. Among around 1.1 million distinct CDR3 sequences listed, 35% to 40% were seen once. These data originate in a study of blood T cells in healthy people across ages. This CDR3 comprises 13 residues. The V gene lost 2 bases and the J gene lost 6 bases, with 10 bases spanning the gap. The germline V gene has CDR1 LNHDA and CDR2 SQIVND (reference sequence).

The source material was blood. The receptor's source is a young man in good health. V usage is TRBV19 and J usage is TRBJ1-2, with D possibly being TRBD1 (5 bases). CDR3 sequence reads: CASSIRLGDGYTF. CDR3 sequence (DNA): TGTGCCAGTAGTATACGTCTGGGGGATGGCTACACCTTC.